The clone carrying this TCR beta chain showed up many times. The entry originates in a study of human T cells and chemical hapten exposure. The library attached unique molecular identifiers to individual cDNA molecules. TCRdb re-derived calls from the RACE reads in MiXCR, one entry per CDR3 protein. The table records 84,000 or so distinct CDR3 sequences, more than 8.5% of them present only once. Time point reported: patch test 2, 6 weeks after DPC sensitization. This sample's treatment: therapeutic diphenylcyclopropenone sensitization with weekly scalp DPC. Per germline, CDR1 SNHLY and CDR2 FYNNEI. The V gene end was trimmed by 2 bases and the J gene end by 8 bases; junction bases not matched to a gene: 0. The CDR3 is made up of 12 amino acids.

The chain joins TRBV2 to TRBJ2-1; TRBD2 matches at 7 bases. This material consisted of whole blood, taken in connection with sensitization to the hapten diphenylcyclopropenone (DPC). This TCR came from a woman in her thirties with alopecia areata. Some clones in this sample may be carry-over from other donors' samples. The CDR3 loop reads CASSESGDEQFF. CDR3 sequence (DNA): TGTGCCAGCAGTGAAAGCGGGGATGAGCAGTTCTTC.